This TCR beta chain emerged from a study of immune evolution from preneoplasia to lung adenocarcinoma. Study as a whole: HLA loss of heterozygosity: about 7% AIS, under 19% MIA, about 31% ADC, none AAH. Regarding the study as a whole: Later-stage lesions seemingly showed higher T cell density and diversity than normal lung. From normal lung to invasive adenocarcinoma, top clone frequencies appeared to decrease.

Turning to this clone: The antigen is not known.

The CDR3 covers 13 residues. Trimming took off 3 bases at V and 2 bases at J, with 7 bases between the two ends. Germline V CDR1 and CDR2: MDHEN, SYDVKM. Patients had resection in Japan or China between the mid-2010s and the late 2010s. TCRdb's table, derived via immunoSEQ multiplex PCR, lists solely in-frame clones and lacks some. The sample gives about 9,000 clones, approximately 85% of which show up once; more than 5% is in the top ten. The receptor was isolated from an older person with lung adenocarcinoma. Sequencing input: FFPE minimally invasive lung adenocarcinoma tissue. The chain couples TRBV28 to TRBJ1-1; D is unresolved. In nucleotides, the CDR3 is TGTGCCAGCAGTTTGCACCAAAACACTGAAGCTTTCTTT. Translation gives CASSLHQNTEAFF. The variable domain in full, with the rest retrieved from reference TRBV28 and TRBJ1-1, is DVKVTQSSRYLVKRTGEKVFLECVQDMDHENMFWYRQDPGLGLRLIYFSYDVKMKEKGDIPEGYSVSREKKERFSLILESASTNQTSMYLCASSLHQNTEAFFGQGTRLTVV.